These 7 T cell receptor beta chains were all obtained from the same sample, sequenced in a study of T cells expressing NK-cell markers. From the 5' RACE reads, TCRdb lists one entry per CDR3 protein and no DNA. Listed are about 460,000 distinct CDR3 sequences; almost 1.5% falls within the top ten. Source material: blood T cells: a sorted CD56 or NKG2C T cell subset, CD4+ or CD8+ T cells, or bulk PBMC T cells (not recorded which). The receptors originated from a woman in her 50s in good health.

The rearrangement joins TRBV20-1 to TRBJ2-1; there is no DNA to check the TCRdb D call of TRBD2. The CDR3 is 11 residues long. The germline CDR1 and CDR2 sequences are DFQATT and SNEGSKA (reference sequence). CDR3 loop: CSLAGAFEQFF.

The J gene is TRBJ1-2, the V gene TRBV12-3 or TRBV12-4. CDR3 length: 16 amino acids. This CDR3 reads CASSSRNGLINYGYTF.

The chain links TRBV5-1 to TRBJ2-6; TCRdb picks TRBD2, but there is no DNA to check that call. Per germline, CDR1 SGHRS and CDR2 YFSETQ. The CDR3 covers 16 residues. The CDR3 region is CASSLELATGANVLTF.

J is TRBJ2-2 and V is TRBV2. The length of the CDR3 is 14 residues. Germline CDR1 and CDR2: SNHLY and FYNNEI. This CDR3 reads CASSNGGNGGELFF. The full variable domain, its missing parts supplied by reference TRBV2 and TRBJ2-2, is EPEVTQTPSHQVTQMGQEVILRCVPISNHLYFYWYRQILGQKVEFLVSFYNNEISEKSEIFDDQFSVERPDGSNFTLKIRSTKLEDSAMYFCASSNGGNGGELFFGEGSRLTVL.

The chain couples TRBV29-1 to TRBJ2-2; lacking DNA, the TRBD2 call made by TCRdb goes unchecked. CDR3 length equals 15 residues. The germline V gene has CDR1 SQVTM and CDR2 ANQGSEA. CDR3 region: CSVARGTTNTGELFF.

V is TRBV7-2 and J is TRBJ2-1; TCRdb lists TRBD2, though no DNA is available to test this call. The CDR3 sequence is 17 residues long. CDR1 and CDR2 (germline): SGHTA, FQGNSA. Here the CDR3 reads CASSRWTSGRSYNEQFF.

The gene calls are TRBV24-1 and TRBJ2-5; TCRdb's D gene call, TRBD1, goes unchecked for lack of DNA. The CDR3 runs to 15 residues. Germline V gene lookup returns CDR1 KGHDR and CDR2 SFDVKD. This CDR3 reads CATSAGTGVGETQYF.